These 18 T cell receptor beta chains share one sample of origin, sequenced in a study of blood T cell repertoires in COVID-19. Repertoires were generated with immunoSEQ multiplex PCR, while TCRdb's copy carries only in-frame clones and drops some. The table records fewer than 70,000 clones, around 84% of them present only once. The sequenced sample consisted of peripheral blood. These receptors were obtained from a human donor in a cohort sampled during active COVID-19.

The rearrangement uses TRBV30 and TRBJ1-6; 8 nucleotides line up with TRBD1. Trimming at V came to 3 bases and at J to 7 bases, leaving 11 bases not matched to a gene. Looked up from germline, CDR1 is GTSNPN and CDR2 is SVGIG (reference sequence). The CDR3 has 16 amino acids. The CDR3 region is CAWRPRGQGRNSPLHF. In DNA form, the CDR3 reads TGTGCCTGGAGGCCCCGAGGACAGGGCCGGAATTCACCCCTCCACTTT.

The chain links TRBV5-1 to TRBJ1-1, with a weak D call TRBD1 (5 bases). Germline CDR1 SGHRS, CDR2 YFSETQ. CDR3 length: 16 residues. V shed 2 bases and J shed 0 bases, with 14 bases lying between them. The CDR3 spells CASSLPTTDLNTEAFF. For the CDR3, the DNA is TGCGCCAGCAGCTTACCGACGACAGATTTGAACACTGAAGCTTTCTTT.

The rearrangement links TRBV19 to TRBJ1-1; D is unclear. CDR1 and CDR2 (germline): LNHDA, SQIVND (reference sequence). The ends were cut back, 5 bases at V and 4 bases at J, with 17 bases in the middle. The CDR3 runs 15 residues. The CDR3 is CASSARPPRGTEAFF. DNA of the CDR3: TGTGCCAGTAGTGCCCGCCCCCCCCGGGGCACTGAAGCTTTCTTT.

J is TRBJ2-1 and V is TRBV19, with 10 bases aligning to TRBD1. There are 15 residues in the CDR3. V lost 2 bases, J lost 6 bases, and 4 bases stayed unmatched. Germline CDR1 reads LNHDA; CDR2 reads SQIVND (reference sequence). CDR3 residues: CASSIWGQGSNEQFF. The CDR3 nucleotides are TGTGCCAGTAGTATATGGGGACAGGGGTCCAATGAGCAGTTCTTC.

The chain employs TRBV3-1 (or the pseudogene TRBV3-2) and TRBJ2-3, with D uncertain. The CDR3 consists of 17 residues. V lost 0 bases and J lost 2, with 15 bases in between. Germline CDR1 and CDR2: LGHDT and YNNKEL (reference sequence). The CDR3 DNA is TGTGCCAGCAGCCAAGATAGTACGGCGGAAGACACAGATACGCAGTATTTT. This encodes CASSQDSTAEDTDTQYF.

The chain has TRBV28 and TRBJ1-5; D gene uncertain. The CDR3 spans 15 residues. V was clipped by 5 bases and J by 1 base, with 12 bases between them. Germline assignment: CDR1 MDHEN and CDR2 SYDVKM. The CDR3 DNA sequence: TGTGCCAGCAGTCCTGAAAGCGTGAGCAATCAGCCCCAGCATTTT. Its translation: CASSPESVSNQPQHF. The full variable domain, its missing parts supplied by reference TRBV28 and TRBJ1-5, is DVKVTQSSRYLVKRTGEKVFLECVQDMDHENMFWYRQDPGLGLRLIYFSYDVKMKEKGDIPEGYSVSREKKERFSLILESASTNQTSMYLCASSPESVSNQPQHFGDGTRLSIL.

The rearrangement uses TRBV7-9 and TRBJ2-7, with TRBD1 matching over 8 bases. V was clipped by 6 bases and J by 5 bases; unmatched bases: 6. Germline V gene lookup returns CDR1 SEHNR and CDR2 FQNEAQ (reference sequence). This CDR3 has 13 residues. This CDR3 reads CASSRQGLNEQYF. For the CDR3, the DNA is TGTGCCAGCAGTCGACAGGGGCTGAACGAGCAGTACTTC.

J is TRBJ1-2 and V is TRBV19; D is perhaps TRBD1 (5 bases). Trimming took 3 bases from V and 2 from J, leaving 7 bases between them. The germline V gene encodes CDR1 LNHDA and CDR2 SQIVND (reference sequence). The CDR3 length is 13 residues. The CDR3: CASSMAGNYGYTF. The CDR3 coding sequence is TGTGCCAGTAGTATGGCAGGGAACTATGGCTACACCTTC.

This clone has only one observation. The chain employs TRBV25-1 and TRBJ2-7; tentatively, D is TRBD2 (6 bases). The CDR3 sequence is 18 residues long. V lost 2 bases to trimming and J lost 3 bases, with 23 bases between them. Germline V gene lookup returns CDR1 MGHDK and CDR2 SYGVNS. CDR3 protein: CASSEATAWVAEDYEQYF. DNA for the CDR3: TGTGCCAGCAGTGAAGCCACCGCCTGGGTAGCGGAGGACTACGAGCAGTACTTC.

DNA for the CDR3: TGTGCCAGCAGTTCCCAAGCCCCCGGGACAGCCTATGGCTACACCTTC. It yields the protein CASSSQAPGTAYGYTF. The V gene is TRBV2, the J gene TRBJ1-2; the match to TRBD1 covers 7 bases. CDR1 and CDR2 from the germline V gene are SNHLY and FYNNEI. The CDR3 consists of 16 residues. V lost 5 bases to trimming and J lost 4 bases; unmatched junction nucleotides: 13.

The genes are TRBV7-2 and TRBJ1-5, with 8 positions matching TRBD1. J was trimmed by 10 bases and V by 2 bases; bases with no gene match: 10. The CDR3 is 15 amino acids. The germline V gene encodes CDR1 SGHTA and CDR2 FQGNSA. CDR3 sequence (DNA): TGTGCCAGCAGCTTATCTCATACACAGGGGGAACCCCAGCATTTT. Translating it yields CASSLSHTQGEPQHF.

The rearrangement joins TRBV5-8 to TRBJ2-7; the match to TRBD2 covers 8 bases. V gave up 7 bases and J gave up 0 bases; unmatched junction bases: 12. CDR1 SGHTS and CDR2 YDEGEE come from the germline V gene. This CDR3 has 16 residues. The CDR3 DNA is TGTGCCAGCGGACCGCTAACTAGCGGTTACTCCTACGAGCAGTACTTC. This codes for CASGPLTSGYSYEQYF.

The rearrangement joins TRBV5-6 to TRBJ1-6, with 9 bases matching TRBD1. CDR1 and CDR2 (germline): SGHDT, YYEEEE. The CDR3 has 15 amino acids. With V trimmed by 0 bases and J by 9 bases, 4 bases remained unmatched. CDR3 sequence (DNA): TGTGCCAGCAGCTTGGGGGGGACAGGGTCTTCACCCCTCCACTTT. It specifies CASSLGGTGSSPLHF.

The rearrangement joins TRBV19 to TRBJ1-5, with D perhaps matching TRBD1 (5 bases). Germline CDR1 LNHDA, CDR2 SQIVND (reference sequence). V was shortened by 2 bases and J by 3 bases, with 17 bases between the two germline ends. The CDR3 is 17 residues long. CDR3 sequence: CASSISGHLKVNQPQHF. The CDR3 DNA reads TGTGCCAGTAGTATATCCGGACACTTGAAAGTCAATCAGCCCCAGCATTTT.

This chain connects TRBV4-2 to TRBJ2-7; D might be TRBD1 (5 bases). V lost 3 bases, J lost 6 bases, and 9 bases lay in between. The CDR3 is 12 amino acids. Germline V CDR1 and CDR2: LGHNA, YNFKEQ. CDR3 sequence reads: CASSHPTAEQYF. The CDR3 coding sequence is TGTGCCAGCAGCCACCCGACAGCCGAGCAGTACTTC.

This chain joins TRBV7-2 and TRBJ2-7; tentative D call: TRBD2 (6 bases). This CDR3 has 14 residues. The V and J ends lost 5 bases and 2 bases respectively, with 13 bases between them. CDR1 is SGHTA and CDR2 is FQGNSA in the germline V gene. CDR3 loop: CASSAGGSAYEQYF. CDR3 coding DNA: TGTGCCAGCAGCGCCGGGGGATCTGCCTACGAGCAGTACTTC.

This clone was seen more than once but under ten times. The chain is built from TRBV7-9 and TRBJ2-2; 7 bases agree with TRBD2. CDR3 size: 15 residues. V lost 3 bases, J lost 1 base, and 2 bases stayed unmatched. The germline gives CDR1 SEHNR, CDR2 FQNEAQ (reference sequence). The CDR3 nucleotides read TGTGCCAGCAGCTTGGGAGGGATGAACACCGGGGAGCTGTTTTTT. The encoded protein is CASSLGGMNTGELFF. The full variable domain, in which reference TRBV7-9 and TRBJ2-2 provide the parts outside the CDR3, is DTGVSQNPRHKITKRGQNVTFRCDPISEHNRLYWYRQTLGQGPEFLTYFQNEAQLEKSRLLSDRFSAERPKGSFSTLEIQRTEQGDSAMYLCASSLGGMNTGELFFGEGSRLTVL.

V and J are TRBV29-1 and TRBJ2-7, with TRBD1 as a possible D gene (5 bases). The CDR3 runs to 12 residues. The germline V and J ends were trimmed by 7 bases and 4 bases, with 14 bases remaining between them. Per germline, CDR1 SQVTM and CDR2 ANQGSEA. The CDR3 coding sequence is TGCAGCGCCGAGGTTAGGGGATACGAGCAGTACTTC. Protein product: CSAEVRGYEQYF.